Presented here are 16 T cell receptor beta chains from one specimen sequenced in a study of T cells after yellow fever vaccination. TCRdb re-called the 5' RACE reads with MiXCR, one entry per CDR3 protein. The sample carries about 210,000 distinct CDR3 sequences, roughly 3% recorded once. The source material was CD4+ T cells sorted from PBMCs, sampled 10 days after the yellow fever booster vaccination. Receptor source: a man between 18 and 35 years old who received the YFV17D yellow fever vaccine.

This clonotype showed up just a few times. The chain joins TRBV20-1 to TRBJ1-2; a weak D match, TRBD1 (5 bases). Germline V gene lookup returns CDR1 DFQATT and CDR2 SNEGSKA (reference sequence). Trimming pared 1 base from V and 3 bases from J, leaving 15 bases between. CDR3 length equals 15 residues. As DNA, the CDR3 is TGCAGTGCTAGAGGTGCGCAGGGCTTGGACTATGGCTACACCTTC. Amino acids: CSARGAQGLDYGYTF.

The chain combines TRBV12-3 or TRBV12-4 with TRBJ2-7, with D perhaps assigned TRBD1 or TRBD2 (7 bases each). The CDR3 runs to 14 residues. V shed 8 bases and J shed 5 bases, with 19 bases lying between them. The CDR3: CASSQDRRGHEQYF. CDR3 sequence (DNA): TGTGCCAGCTCCCAGGACAGGCGGGGGCACGAGCAGTACTTC.

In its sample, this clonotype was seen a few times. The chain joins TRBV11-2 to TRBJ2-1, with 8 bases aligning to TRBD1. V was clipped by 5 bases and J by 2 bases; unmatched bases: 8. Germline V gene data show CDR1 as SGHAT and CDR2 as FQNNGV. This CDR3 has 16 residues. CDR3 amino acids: CASSQDRGGPYNEQFF. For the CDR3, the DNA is TGTGCCAGCAGCCAAGACAGGGGAGGACCCTACAATGAGCAGTTCTTC.

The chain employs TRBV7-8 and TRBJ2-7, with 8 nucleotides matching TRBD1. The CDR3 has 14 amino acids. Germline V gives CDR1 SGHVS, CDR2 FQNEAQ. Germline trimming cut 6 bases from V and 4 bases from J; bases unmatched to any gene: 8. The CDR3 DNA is TGTGCCAGCAGTCGGACAGGGATCCCATACGAGCAGTACTTC. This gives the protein CASSRTGIPYEQYF.

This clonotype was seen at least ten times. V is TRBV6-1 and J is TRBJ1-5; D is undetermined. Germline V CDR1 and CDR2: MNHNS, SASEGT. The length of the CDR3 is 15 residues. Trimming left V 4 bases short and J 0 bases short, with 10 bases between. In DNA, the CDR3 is TGTGCCAGCAGTGGAGGCAGCAATAGCAATCAGCCCCAGCATTTT. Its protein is CASSGGSNSNQPQHF.

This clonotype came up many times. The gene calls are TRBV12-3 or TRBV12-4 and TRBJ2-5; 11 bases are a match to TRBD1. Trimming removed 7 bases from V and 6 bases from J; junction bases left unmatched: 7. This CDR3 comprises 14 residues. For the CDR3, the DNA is TGTGCCAGCACTAAGGACAGGGGGCGGCAGACCCAGTACTTC. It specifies CASTKDRGRQTQYF.

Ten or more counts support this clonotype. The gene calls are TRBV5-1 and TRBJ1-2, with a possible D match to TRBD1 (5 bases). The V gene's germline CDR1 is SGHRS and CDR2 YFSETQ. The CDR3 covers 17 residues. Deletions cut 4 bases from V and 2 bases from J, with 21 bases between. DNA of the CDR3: TGCGCCAGCAGCCGAGGGGAAGGTGGGAGGCAGAACTATGGCTACACCTTC. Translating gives CASSRGEGGRQNYGYTF.

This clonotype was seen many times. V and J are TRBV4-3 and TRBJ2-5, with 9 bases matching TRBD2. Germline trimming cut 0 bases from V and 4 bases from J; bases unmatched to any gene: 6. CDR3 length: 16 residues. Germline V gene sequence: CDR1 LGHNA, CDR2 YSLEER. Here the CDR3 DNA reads TGCGCCAGCAGCCAAGATTGGTCTAGCGGGGTAGAGACCCAGTACTTC. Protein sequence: CASSQDWSSGVETQYF.

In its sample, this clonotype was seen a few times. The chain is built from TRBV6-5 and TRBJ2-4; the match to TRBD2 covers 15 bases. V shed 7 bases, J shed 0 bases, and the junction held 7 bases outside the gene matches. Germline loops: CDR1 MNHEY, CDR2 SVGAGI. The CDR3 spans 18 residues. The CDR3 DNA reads TGTGCCAGCACCCGGACTAGCGGGGGGGCGGGAGCCAAAAACATTCAGTACTTC. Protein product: CASTRTSGGAGAKNIQYF.

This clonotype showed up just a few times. CDR3 in DNA: TGTGCCAGCAGCCTCCGACAGCTCACCGGGGAGCTGTTTTTT. Translation: CASSLRQLTGELFF. This chain uses TRBV12-3 or TRBV12-4 with TRBJ2-2; D is perhaps TRBD1 (5 bases). V was shortened by 6 bases and J by 4 bases, with 12 bases between the two germline ends. There are 14 residues in the CDR3.

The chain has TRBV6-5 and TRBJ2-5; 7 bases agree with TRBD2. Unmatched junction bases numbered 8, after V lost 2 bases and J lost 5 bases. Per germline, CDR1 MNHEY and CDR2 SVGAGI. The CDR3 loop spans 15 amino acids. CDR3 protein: CASSYESGAVETQYF. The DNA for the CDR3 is TGTGCCAGCAGTTACGAAAGCGGGGCGGTTGAGACCCAGTACTTC.

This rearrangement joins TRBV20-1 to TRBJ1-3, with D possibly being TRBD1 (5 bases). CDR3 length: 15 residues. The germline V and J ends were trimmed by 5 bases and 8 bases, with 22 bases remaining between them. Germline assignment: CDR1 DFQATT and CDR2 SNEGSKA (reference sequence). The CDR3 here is CSALLWSRDKDTIYF. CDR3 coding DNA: TGCAGTGCTCTCTTGTGGAGCAGGGATAAAGACACCATATATTTT.

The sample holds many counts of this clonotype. The chain's CDR3 is CASSTRSSYNSPLHF. The CDR3 DNA follows: TGTGCCAGCAGCACCAGAAGCTCCTATAATTCACCCCTCCACTTT. The chain uses TRBV7-2 and TRBJ1-6, with D unclear. Trimming left V 5 bases short and J 0 bases short, with 8 bases between. Germline-derived CDR1 and CDR2 are SGHTA and FQGNSA. The CDR3 sequence is 15 residues long.

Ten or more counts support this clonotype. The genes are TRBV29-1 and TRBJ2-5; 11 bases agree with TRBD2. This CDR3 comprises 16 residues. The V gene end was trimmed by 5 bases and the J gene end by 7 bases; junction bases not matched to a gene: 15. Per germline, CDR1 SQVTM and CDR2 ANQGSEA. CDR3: CSVNLAGGAYKGTQYF. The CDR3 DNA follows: TGCAGCGTTAATCTAGCGGGGGGCGCTTATAAGGGGACCCAGTACTTC. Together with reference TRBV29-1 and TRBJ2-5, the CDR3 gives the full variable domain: SAVISQKPSRDICQRGTSLTIQCQVDSQVTMMFWYRQQPGQSLTLIATANQGSEATYESGFVIDKFPISRPNLTFSTLTVSNMSPEDSSIYLCSVNLAGGAYKGTQYFGPGTRLLVL.

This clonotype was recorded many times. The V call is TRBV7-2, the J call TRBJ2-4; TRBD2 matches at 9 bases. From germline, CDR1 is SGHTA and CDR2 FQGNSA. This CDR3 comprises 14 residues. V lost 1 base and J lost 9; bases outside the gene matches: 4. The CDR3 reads CASSLVSGGGIQYF. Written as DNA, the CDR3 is TGTGCCAGCAGCTTAGTTAGCGGGGGAGGCATTCAGTACTTC.

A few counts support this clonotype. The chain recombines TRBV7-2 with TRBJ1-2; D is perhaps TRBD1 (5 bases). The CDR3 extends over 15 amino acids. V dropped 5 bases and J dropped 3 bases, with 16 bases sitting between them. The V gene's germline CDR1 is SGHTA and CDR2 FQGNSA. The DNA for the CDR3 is TGTGCCAGCAGCCGCTCAGCCAGGGTGGACTATGGCTACACCTTC. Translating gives CASSRSARVDYGYTF.